This T cell receptor (beta chain) is drawn from a study of Ad26.COV2.S vaccination and SARS-CoV-2 variants. This table comes from immunoSEQ multiplex PCR, and its TCRdb copy is limited to in-frame clones, with some not included. The sample has more than 300,000 clones, about 86% seen once; the top ten hold 1.5% to 2%. The length of the CDR3 is 17 residues. Trimming stripped 1 base from V and 1 base from J, with 14 bases between. Germline V gene sequence: CDR1 MGHRA, CDR2 YSYEKL. Treatment meaning: approximately 18 received Ad26.COV2.S at low or high dose, single or two shots; roughly five received placebo; per-sample allocation not given. Sample collection was performed on day 63 after the first vaccine or placebo injection.

The chain couples TRBV4-1 to TRBJ1-5; D possibly corresponds to TRBD1 (6 bases). The receptor's source is a person aged 18-60 years who received the Ad26.COV2.S COVID-19 vaccine or a placebo. This sample comprised peripheral blood, obtained in a trial of Ad26.COV2.S vaccine versus placebo. The CDR3 DNA follows: TGCGCCAGCAGCCAAGGTCGGGGGGCTGGGAGCAATCAGCCCCAGCATTTT. Its protein is CASSQGRGAGSNQPQHF.